This TCR beta chain emerged from a study of blood T cell repertoires in COVID-19. Germline loops: CDR1 SGDLS, CDR2 YYNGEE. CDR3 length: 13 amino acids. The V end was cut by 4 bases, the J end by 1 base, with 8 bases between. Method: immunoSEQ multiplex PCR; TCRdb's copy keeps in-frame clones and lacks some. The repertoire holds about 270,000 clones, with 75% to 95% as singletons. The source of this sequence is a middle-aged man who had been exposed to COVID-19. V gene TRBV9 combines with J gene TRBJ1-1; D is unresolved. Material: PBMCs or T cells enriched from blood (not recorded which). The CDR3 DNA is TGTGCCAGCAGCCCAAGCCAGAACACTGAAGCTTTCTTT. Protein sequence: CASSPSQNTEAFF.